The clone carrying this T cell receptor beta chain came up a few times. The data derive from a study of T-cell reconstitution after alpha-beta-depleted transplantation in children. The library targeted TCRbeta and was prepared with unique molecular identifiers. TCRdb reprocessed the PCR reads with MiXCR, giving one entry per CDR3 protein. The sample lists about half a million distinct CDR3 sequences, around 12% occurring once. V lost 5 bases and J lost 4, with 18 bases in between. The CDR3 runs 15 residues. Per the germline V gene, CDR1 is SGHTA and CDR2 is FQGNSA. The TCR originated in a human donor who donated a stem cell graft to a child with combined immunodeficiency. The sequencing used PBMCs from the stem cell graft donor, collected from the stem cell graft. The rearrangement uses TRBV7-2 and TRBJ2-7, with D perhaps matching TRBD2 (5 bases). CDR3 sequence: CASSLNPGISYEQYF. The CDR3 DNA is TGTGCCAGCAGCCTAAACCCCGGGATTTCTTACGAGCAGTACTTC.